The 26 T cell receptor beta chains below come from one sample, sequenced in a study of blood T cell repertoires in COVID-19. This table comes from immunoSEQ multiplex PCR, and its TCRdb copy is limited to in-frame clones, with some not included. The repertoire consists of about 160,000 clones, with roughly four fifths occurring once and the leading ten covering more than 9.5%. The sequencing sample was made of peripheral blood. The receptor set was obtained from a man aged 55 to 70 with active or convalescent COVID-19.

The V call is TRBV2, the J call TRBJ1-2; D is undetermined. The V gene lost 1 base and the J gene lost 0 bases, with 9 bases spanning the gap. From germline, CDR1 is SNHLY and CDR2 FYNNEI. This CDR3 comprises 15 residues. CDR3 protein: CASSEVPETNYGYTF. CDR3 in DNA: TGTGCCAGCAGTGAAGTTCCCGAGACTAACTATGGCTACACCTTC.

This chain links TRBV6-6 with TRBJ1-1; 10 nucleotides line up with TRBD1. Germline V gene sequence: CDR1 MNHNY, CDR2 SVGAGI (reference sequence). This CDR3 region has 15 residues. With 2 bases clipped from V and 3 bases from J, the junction kept 3 bases outside the gene matches. The CDR3 here is CASSYRTGGDTEAFF. The CDR3 nucleotides read TGTGCCAGCAGTTACAGGACAGGGGGGGACACTGAAGCTTTCTTT.

V and J are TRBV3-1 (or the pseudogene TRBV3-2) and TRBJ2-5, with D possibly being TRBD1 (5 bases). CDR3 length equals 15 residues. Trimming cost V 5 bases and J 4 bases, with 17 bases left between them. The germline gives CDR1 LGHDT, CDR2 YNNKEL (reference sequence). For the CDR3, the DNA is TGTGCCAGCAGCTTCCCGGACACATACGGAGAGACCCAGTACTTC. It codes for CASSFPDTYGETQYF.

On this clone itself: One end of the junction varies from germline; a read error may be responsible. The gene calls are TRBV6-6 and TRBJ1-6, with D tentatively TRBD1 (6 bases). Germline V CDR1 and CDR2: MNHNY, SVGAGI (reference sequence). The CDR3 consists of 14 residues. The CDR3 reads CASSHSTGLSPLHF. CDR3 sequence (DNA): TGTGCCAGCAGTCACTCGACAGGCCTTTCACCCCTCCACTTT.

This clone was counted only a few times. The chain is built from TRBV6-5 and TRBJ2-7, with D perhaps TRBD2 (5 bases). Germline CDR1 reads MNHEY; CDR2 reads SVGAGI. V was clipped by 6 bases and J by 3 bases, with 15 bases between them. The CDR3 length is 14 residues. CDR3 sequence: CASRNWRVLYEQYF. The CDR3 DNA follows: TGTGCCAGCAGAAATTGGCGGGTGCTCTACGAGCAGTACTTC.

The chain uses TRBV6-1 and TRBJ2-7, with D uncertain. V shed 1 base and J shed 5 bases, with 6 bases lying between them. This CDR3 is built from 12 residues. Germline CDR1 is MNHNS and CDR2 is SASEGT. CDR3 coding DNA: TGTGCCAGCAGTGAAGTGACTGACGAGCAGTACTTC. Translating gives CASSEVTDEQYF.

The V and J genes are TRBV19 and TRBJ2-7, with D perhaps matching TRBD2 (5 bases). The V gene's germline CDR1 is LNHDA and CDR2 SQIVND (reference sequence). V gave up 5 bases and J gave up 2 bases, with 13 bases separating them. CDR3 length: 14 amino acids. CDR3 nucleotides: TGTGCCAGTAGTCCCAGCGGAGCCACCTACGAGCAGTACTTC. Translation: CASSPSGATYEQYF.

This rearrangement joins TRBV21-1 to TRBJ2-4; TRBD2 is taken as the D call from the table, unchecked against the DNA. TRBV21-1 is termed a pseudogene. There are 17 residues in the CDR3. DNA for the CDR3: TGTGCCCCCTCAGCGTGTAGCGGGACCGGAGCCAAAAACATTCAGTACTTC. Its translation: CAPSACSGTGAKNIQYF.

The J gene is TRBJ2-7, the V gene TRBV5-8, with 12 bases matching TRBD2. Trimming took 4 bases from V and 6 from J; bases not matched to a gene: 8. Germline V gives CDR1 SGHTS, CDR2 YDEGEE. This CDR3 comprises 15 residues. The DNA of the CDR3 is TGTGCCAGCAGCCTTAGGACTAGCGGGGCGGGCGAGCAGTACTTC. Residues: CASSLRTSGAGEQYF.

At least ten counts were recorded for this clone. The genes are TRBV11-2 and TRBJ2-3, with D perhaps TRBD1 (7 bases). Germline V gene data show CDR1 as SGHAT and CDR2 as FQNNGV. Trimming took 3 bases from V and 6 from J, leaving 22 bases between them. The length of the CDR3 is 17 residues. The CDR3 protein is CASSLGGQTMAGDTQYF. In nucleotides, the CDR3 is TGTGCCAGCAGCTTGGGGGGACAGACCATGGCTGGGGATACGCAGTATTTT. Variable domain in full (rest from reference TRBV11-2 and TRBJ2-3): EAGVAQSPRYKIIEKRQSVAFWCNPISGHATLYWYQQILGQGPKLLIQFQNNGVVDDSQLPKDRFSAERLKGVDSTLKIQPAKLEDSAVYLCASSLGGQTMAGDTQYFGPGTRLTVL.

The chain carries TRBV5-1 and TRBJ1-1; perhaps TRBD1 as D (6 bases). The V and J ends lost 3 bases and 4 bases respectively, with 10 bases between them. The CDR3 sequence is 13 residues long. Germline-derived CDR1 and CDR2 are SGHRS and YFSETQ. CDR3 residues: CASSSGQITEAFF. The CDR3 bases are TGCGCCAGCAGCTCAGGACAGATCACTGAAGCTTTCTTT.

The chain carries TRBV7-9 and TRBJ1-4; D perhaps matches TRBD1 (6 bases). V lost 4 bases, J lost 1 base, and 10 bases lay in between. The CDR3 is made up of 15 amino acids. The germline V gene has CDR1 SEHNR and CDR2 FQNEAQ (reference sequence). CDR3 sequence (DNA): TGTGCCAGCAGCTCAGGGGCAGGAACTAATGAAAAACTGTTTTTT. It yields the protein CASSSGAGTNEKLFF.

The CDR3: CSASGQGHPYNEQFF. The CDR3 region has the DNA TGCAGTGCTAGTGGACAGGGACATCCCTACAATGAGCAGTTCTTC. V is TRBV20-1 and J is TRBJ2-1; the match to TRBD1 covers 8 bases. The V segment lost 3 bases and the J segment 2 bases; nucleotides outside the gene matches: 6. Looked up from germline, CDR1 is DFQATT and CDR2 is SNEGSKA (reference sequence). This CDR3 contains 15 residues.

Concerning this clone itself: Other nucleotide sequences from this sample produce the same CDR3. V gene TRBV5-1 combines with J gene TRBJ2-7; 10 bases line up with TRBD2. V dropped 4 bases and J dropped 2; count of bases not matched to a gene: 3. The CDR3 spans 14 residues. In germline, CDR1 is SGHRS, CDR2 YFSETQ. CDR3: CASSPAGGPYEQYF. CDR3 sequence (DNA): TGCGCCAGCAGCCCAGCGGGAGGGCCCTACGAGCAGTACTTC.

The genes are TRBV7-2 and TRBJ1-1; D possibly corresponds to TRBD1 (6 bases). This CDR3 contains 13 residues. V was shortened by 10 bases and J by 1 base, with 13 bases between the two germline ends. Germline CDR1 SGHTA, CDR2 FQGNSA. This chain's CDR3 is CATRLQGNTEAFF. Here the CDR3 DNA reads TGTGCCACCAGATTACAGGGGAACACTGAAGCTTTCTTT.

This rearrangement joins TRBV5-1 to TRBJ2-7; 9 bases fit TRBD1. CDR1 SGHRS and CDR2 YFSETQ come from the germline V gene. CDR3 size: 15 residues. The ends lost 0 bases at V and 5 bases at J; junction bases unmatched: 6. The CDR3 spells CASSLDRGRIDEQYF. CDR3 coding DNA: TGCGCCAGCAGCTTGGACAGGGGGCGTATCGACGAGCAGTACTTC.

J is TRBJ1-1 and V is TRBV7-2; 7 bases map to TRBD1. The V and J ends lost 5 bases and 0 bases, in that order; junction bases with no gene match: 12. The CDR3 totals 17 residues. Germline CDR1 reads SGHTA; CDR2 reads FQGNSA. The CDR3 loop reads CASSAPRDSLMNTEAFF. CDR3 nucleotides: TGTGCCAGCAGCGCGCCGCGGGACAGCCTCATGAACACTGAAGCTTTCTTT.

In its sample, this clone was seen a few times. The chain couples TRBV6-1 to TRBJ1-3; D is unclear. The CDR3 spans 17 residues. V shed 1 base and J shed 1 base, with 14 bases lying between them. Germline CDR1 reads MNHNS; CDR2 reads SASEGT. The CDR3 DNA is TGTGCCAGCAGTGAAGGATACACCATCGGGTCTGGAAACACCATATATTTT. Translation gives CASSEGYTIGSGNTIYF.

This chain connects TRBV5-1 to TRBJ2-4; D may be TRBD1 (6 bases). Per germline, CDR1 SGHRS and CDR2 YFSETQ. CDR3 length: 14 amino acids. The V end lost 3 bases, the J end lost 8 bases, and 15 bases lay between the germline ends. Written as DNA, the CDR3 is TGCGCCAGCAGCTACAGGGTCAGTGGGGACATTCAGTACTTC. Residues: CASSYRVSGDIQYF. Looking up the rest from reference TRBV5-1 and TRBJ2-4 gives the full variable domain: KAGVTQTPRYLIKTRGQQVTLSCSPISGHRSVSWYQQTPGQGLQFLFEYFSETQRNKGNFPGRFSGRQFSNSRSEMNVSTLELGDSALYLCASSYRVSGDIQYFGAGTRLSVL.

The chain joins TRBV5-4 to TRBJ2-3; 10 bases fit TRBD2. V trimming: 2 bases; J trimming: 1 base; junction bases outside the gene matches: 4. Germline V gene lookup returns CDR1 SGHNT and CDR2 YYREEE (reference sequence). This CDR3 is built from 16 residues. The DNA for the CDR3 is TGTGCCAGCAGCTTCGGAGCGGGAGGGGGCACAGATACGCAGTATTTT. Translation: CASSFGAGGGTDTQYF.

This chain links TRBV7-8 with TRBJ2-5, with 7 bases aligning to TRBD2. Germline loops: CDR1 SGHVS, CDR2 FQNEAQ. V was clipped by 4 bases and J by 4 bases; unmatched bases: 9. CDR3 length equals 15 residues. The CDR3 loop reads CASSSRLASRETQYF. CDR3 bases: TGTGCCAGCAGCTCCAGACTAGCTAGTCGAGAGACCCAGTACTTC.

This chain joins TRBV7-6 and TRBJ1-1, with 8 nucleotides matching TRBD1. CDR3 size: 15 residues. The germline gives CDR1 SGHVS, CDR2 FNYEAQ. J was trimmed by 4 bases and V by 5 bases; bases with no gene match: 9. CDR3: CASSRGQGRSTEAFF. CDR3 bases: TGTGCCAGCAGCCGCGGACAGGGAAGGAGCACTGAAGCTTTCTTT.

The sample holds a few counts of this clone. The chain recombines TRBV5-1 with TRBJ2-7, with D maybe TRBD1 (5 bases). The CDR3 spans 15 residues. Germline CDR1 and CDR2: SGHRS and YFSETQ. The V gene lost 3 bases and the J gene lost 5 bases, with 18 bases spanning the gap. The CDR3: CASSSQGSGADEQYF. In nucleotides, the CDR3 is TGCGCCAGCAGCTCCCAGGGTTCTGGGGCTGACGAGCAGTACTTC.

The chain links TRBV19 to TRBJ1-2; D perhaps matches TRBD1 (6 bases). V lost 2 bases and J 4 bases, leaving 11 bases between the germline ends. Looked up from germline, CDR1 is LNHDA and CDR2 is SQIVND (reference sequence). The CDR3 is 14 amino acids. CDR3 sequence: CASSIKQGAYGYTF. CDR3 coding DNA: TGTGCCAGTAGTATAAAACAGGGAGCCTATGGCTACACCTTC.

This chain links TRBV7-2 with TRBJ1-2; possible D gene TRBD1, 6 bases. The CDR3 loop spans 14 amino acids. V was shortened by 5 bases and J by 8 bases, with 18 bases between the two germline ends. Germline values: CDR1 SGHTA, CDR2 FQGNSA. The DNA of the CDR3 is TGTGCCAGCAGCCTCCGCCGGGACACCACCGGCTACACCTTC. It translates to CASSLRRDTTGYTF.

The chain employs TRBV5-1 and TRBJ2-7, with 9 bases lining up with TRBD1. The CDR3 has 17 amino acids. J gave up 1 base and V 4 bases, and 12 bases lay outside the gene matches. Germline V gives CDR1 SGHRS, CDR2 YFSETQ. CDR3 sequence (DNA): TGCGCCAGCAGCAGCCCCCCCGACAGGGGGAGATCCTACGAGCAGTACTTC. Translating it yields CASSSPPDRGRSYEQYF.